This T cell receptor beta chain emerged from a study of CD8 T cells in ankylosing spondylitis. The CDR3 spans 16 residues. The germline V gene has CDR1 DFQATT and CDR2 SNEGSKA (reference sequence). The V and J ends lost 3 bases and 3 bases respectively, with 20 bases between them. The sample holds many counts of this clonotype. Researchers built TCR beta libraries using quantitative 5'-RACE with molecular barcodes. Via MiXCR, TCRdb re-called the 5' RACE reads, giving one row per CDR3 protein. Here the sample spans 85,000 to 100,000 distinct CDR3 sequences, about 9.1% being singletons. Input material: blood, either unsorted or a sorted T cell fraction (not recorded which). The gene calls are TRBV20-1 and TRBJ2-5; perhaps TRBD2 as D (7 bases). The receptor was isolated from a male donor with ankylosing spondylitis or in good health (not recorded which). In nucleotides, the CDR3 is TGCAGTGCTAGTCGGTCCTCGGGGGGCCACGAAGAGACCCAGTACTTC. Translating gives CSASRSSGGHEETQYF.